This is a list of T cell receptor beta chains from one sample in a study of shared clonotypes between healthy human individuals. Measured with immunoSEQ multiplex PCR; TCRdb has only the in-frame clones, and not every one. The top ten hold 1.5% to 2% of the sample, which has about 2.1 million clones, approximately 94% seen once. Input material: naive CD8+ T cells from PBMCs. The receptors stem from a man younger than 35 in good health. Some clones in this sample may be carry-over from other donors' samples. Each CDR3 is given with its conserved first and last residue. D genes are given only for firm matches. Some rows have no size entry. The others give once, few or many, or a class for an expanded clone.

v_call	d_call	j_call	clone_size	cdr3_aa	cdr3_nt
TRBV7-6	TRBD2	TRBJ2-1	-	CASSLVVAGYNEQFF	TGTGCCAGCAGCTTAGTTGTAGCGGGCTACAATGAGCAGTTCTTC
TRBV7-9	-	TRBJ1-3	-	CASSHTSGNTIYF	TGTGCCAGCAGCCACACATCTGGAAACACCATATATTTT
TRBV11-2	-	TRBJ2-1	-	CASSLEATSYNEQFF	TGTGCCAGCAGCTTAGAAGCGACGAGCTACAATGAGCAGTTCTTC
TRBV27	-	TRBJ2-7	-	CASSFSGGTYEQYF	TGTGCCAGCAGTTTTTCTGGGGGGACCTACGAGCAGTACTTC
TRBV15	TRBD1	TRBJ2-7	-	CATSPDPGTGYEQYF	TGTGCCACCAGCCCCGACCCCGGGACAGGCTACGAGCAGTACTTC
TRBV10-3	-	TRBJ2-1	-	CAIGVGGIEQFF	TGTGCCATCGGGGTCGGGGGAATTGAGCAGTTCTTC
TRBV5-8	-	TRBJ1-1	-	CASSLERWNTEAFF	TGTGCCAGCAGCTTGGAAAGGTGGAACACTGAAGCTTTCTTT
TRBV6-1	-	TRBJ1-1	-	CASSESPVYMNTEAFF	TGTGCCAGCAGTGAAAGTCCGGTTTACATGAACACTGAAGCTTTCTTT
TRBV7-9	-	TRBJ1-1	few	CASSFDNKAFF	TGTGCCAGCAGCTTCGACAACAAAGCTTTCTTT
TRBV7-8	-	TRBJ2-7	-	CASSATDHYEQYF	TGTGCCAGCAGCGCGACAGACCACTACGAGCAGTACTTC